One and the same sample provided the 28 T cell receptor beta chains below, sequenced in a study of blood T cell repertoires in COVID-19. TCRdb keeps only in-frame clones here, not all; method: immunoSEQ multiplex PCR. Found here are 250,000 to 300,000 clones, roughly 90% of them singletons; the top ten hold roughly 2.2%. Sequenced sample: peripheral blood. These receptors all stem from an older woman with COVID-19, enrolled during active disease.

V and J are TRBV20-1 and TRBJ2-1, with D perhaps TRBD2 (6 bases). Germline CDR1 reads DFQATT; CDR2 reads SNEGSKA (reference sequence). This CDR3 region has 14 residues. Trimming pared 3 bases from V and 6 bases from J, leaving 15 bases between. The CDR3 DNA sequence: TGCAGTGCTAGTTATAGCTCCGGGAGCAATGAGCAGTTCTTC. This sequence encodes CSASYSSGSNEQFF.

Only a few counts were recorded for this clone. This rearrangement joins TRBV10-2 to TRBJ1-4; D is ambiguous. V lost 3 bases to trimming and J lost 6 bases, with 5 bases between them. The V gene's germline CDR1 is WSHSY and CDR2 SAAADI. This CDR3 region has 12 residues. CDR3 protein: CASSDIDEKLFF. CDR3 DNA sequence: TGCGCCAGCAGTGATATCGATGAAAAACTGTTTTTT.

The chain recombines TRBV2 with TRBJ2-5, with a weak D call TRBD1 (6 bases). The CDR3 contains 15 residues. CDR1 is SNHLY, CDR2 FYNNEI, per germline. V shed 5 bases and J shed 1 base, with 14 bases lying between them. CDR3: CASSIPQGFQETQYF. Here the CDR3 DNA reads TGTGCCAGCAGTATCCCACAGGGATTCCAAGAGACCCAGTACTTC. The entire variable domain, with the rest obtained from reference TRBV2 and TRBJ2-5, is as follows: EPEVTQTPSHQVTQMGQEVILRCVPISNHLYFYWYRQILGQKVEFLVSFYNNEISEKSEIFDDQFSVERPDGSNFTLKIRSTKLEDSAMYFCASSIPQGFQETQYFGPGTRLLVL.

This rearrangement joins TRBV19 to TRBJ2-7; D may be TRBD1 (6 bases). This CDR3 region has 14 residues. Germline V gene sequence: CDR1 LNHDA, CDR2 SQIVND (reference sequence). Trimming stripped 7 bases from V and 1 base from J, with 14 bases between. In nucleotides, the CDR3 is TGTGCCAGTAACACCAGGGGCTCTTCCTACGAGCAGTACTTC. Its protein product is CASNTRGSSYEQYF.

This chain connects TRBV6-5 to TRBJ2-7; 8 bases agree with TRBD1. The length of the CDR3 is 14 residues. Looked up from germline, CDR1 is MNHEY and CDR2 is SVGAGI. V gave up 6 bases and J gave up 2 bases; unmatched junction bases: 6. CDR3 nucleotides: TGTGCCAGCAGAAGGACAGGGTCGGCCTACGAGCAGTACTTC. Its translation: CASRRTGSAYEQYF.

J is TRBJ1-1 and V is TRBV18; weak D call: TRBD1 (6 bases). V was shortened by 5 bases and J by 7 bases, with 17 bases between the two germline ends. The germline gives CDR1 KGHSH, CDR2 LQKENI. The CDR3 sequence is 14 residues long. The CDR3 DNA is TGTGCCAGCTCAAGGGAGGGGGGTCAGGATGAAGCTTTCTTT. It is translated as CASSREGGQDEAFF.

The rearrangement links TRBV19 to TRBJ2-1, with 8 bases that match TRBD2. Germline CDR1 is LNHDA and CDR2 is SQIVND (reference sequence). The J segment lost 4 bases and the V segment lost 8 bases, leaving 7 bases of the junction unmatched. This CDR3 has 14 residues. For the CDR3, the DNA is TGTGCCAGTGGTCGAAGCGGGGGATACAATGAGCAGTTCTTC. Translation gives CASGRSGGYNEQFF.

The genes are TRBV4-3 and TRBJ1-1; D call uncertain. Germline CDR1 is LGHNA and CDR2 is YSLEER. The length of the CDR3 is 13 residues. Trimming stripped 0 bases from V and 9 bases from J, with 11 bases between. The chain's CDR3 is CASSQDTYQKAFF. CDR3 sequence (DNA): TGCGCCAGCAGCCAAGATACGTACCAGAAAGCTTTCTTT.

The chain couples TRBV11-3 to TRBJ2-2; 10 positions match TRBD1. Germline V gene lookup returns CDR1 SGHNT and CDR2 YENEEA. V lost 5 bases, J lost 4 bases, and 10 bases stayed unmatched. This CDR3 comprises 17 residues. The CDR3 nucleotides are TGTGCCAGCAGCCCCACCCCGGGACAGGGGTTCACCGGGGAGCTGTTTTTT. As protein: CASSPTPGQGFTGELFF.

This clone was counted only a few times. This chain joins TRBV3-1 (or the pseudogene TRBV3-2) and TRBJ1-5; 8 positions match TRBD1. The CDR3 consists of 16 residues. V lost 2 bases, J lost 4 bases, and 7 bases stayed unmatched. The germline V gene encodes CDR1 LGHDT and CDR2 YNNKEL (reference sequence). The CDR3 nucleotides are TGTGCCAGCAGCCAATACCGGGACAGGAGAAATCAGCCCCAGCATTTT. Translation gives CASSQYRDRRNQPQHF.

V is TRBV5-1 and J is TRBJ2-3; D remains ambiguous. CDR1 is SGHRS, CDR2 YFSETQ, per germline. The length of the CDR3 is 13 residues. V lost 4 bases, J lost 6 bases, and 12 bases lay in between. The CDR3 nucleotides read TGCGCCAGCAGCCCCTCGGCCGGGGATACGCAGTATTTT. The encoded protein is CASSPSAGDTQYF.

The CDR3 DNA sequence: TGTGCCACCAGTGATTTGCGACAGCTTAACCTATCGAACACCGGGGAGCTGTTTTTT. Protein product: CATSDLRQLNLSNTGELFF. The chain joins TRBV24-1 to TRBJ2-2; D is possibly TRBD1 (5 bases). The CDR3 totals 19 residues. Trimming took 0 bases from V and 0 from J, leaving 16 bases between them. From germline, CDR1 is KGHDR and CDR2 SFDVKD.

The chain recombines TRBV15 with TRBJ1-1; 8 positions match TRBD1. Germline V gene data show CDR1 as LNHNV and CDR2 as YYDKDF (reference sequence). With 1 base clipped from V and 4 bases from J, the junction kept 5 bases outside the gene matches. This CDR3 comprises 15 residues. The DNA of the CDR3 is TGTGCCACCAGCAGAGGGCCCCAGGGGGCCACTGAAGCTTTCTTT. Its protein product is CATSRGPQGATEAFF.

CDR3 sequence (DNA): TGTGCCAGCTCACCAGGGACAGACAACAATGAGCAGTTCTTC. As protein: CASSPGTDNNEQFF. V is TRBV18 and J is TRBJ2-1, with TRBD1 matching over 7 bases. Germline lookup yields CDR1 KGHSH and CDR2 LQKENI. This CDR3 spans 14 amino acids. With 2 bases clipped from V and 5 bases from J, the junction kept 3 bases outside the gene matches. Using reference TRBV18 and TRBJ2-1 for the parts outside the CDR3, the full variable domain is NAGVMQNPRHLVRRRGQEARLRCSPMKGHSHVYWYRQLPEEGLKFMVYLQKENIIDESGMPKERFSAEFPKEGPSILRIQQVVRGDSAAYFCASSPGTDNNEQFFGPGTRLTVL.

This chain's CDR3 is CSVPGLADNEQFF. The CDR3 DNA reads as TGCAGCGTTCCAGGACTAGCGGACAATGAGCAGTTCTTC. The chain combines TRBV29-1 with TRBJ2-1; TRBD2 matches 10 bases. There are 13 residues in the CDR3. The junction had 3 bases not matched to a gene; V was cut back by 5 bases and J by 5 bases. The germline CDR1 and CDR2 sequences are SQVTM and ANQGSEA.

This clone showed up just once. The genes are TRBV11-1 and TRBJ2-1; 10 bases match TRBD2. Germline V lookup: CDR1 SGHAT, CDR2 FQDESV (reference sequence). J was trimmed by 10 bases and V by 6 bases; bases with no gene match: 12. The CDR3 runs to 15 residues. The CDR3 here is CASRATSGVRGEQFF. CDR3 nucleotides: TGTGCCAGCAGGGCTACTAGCGGGGTCAGAGGGGAGCAGTTCTTC.

This chain links TRBV19 with TRBJ1-1, with 8 bases fitting TRBD1. Trimming took 7 bases from V and 0 from J; bases not matched to a gene: 7. The CDR3 loop spans 15 amino acids. Germline CDR1 and CDR2: LNHDA and SQIVND (reference sequence). CDR3 nucleotides: TGTGCCAGTACCCCAGGGACAGGCATGAACACTGAAGCTTTCTTT. Its protein product is CASTPGTGMNTEAFF.

V usage is TRBV7-9 and J usage is TRBJ2-2; 7 positions agree with TRBD1. The CDR3 loop spans 15 amino acids. After removal of 3 bases from V and 2 bases from J, the junction contained 3 bases not matched to a gene. The germline CDR1 and CDR2 sequences are SEHNR and FQNEAQ (reference sequence). The CDR3 sequence is CASSFRQGNTGELFF. For the CDR3, the DNA is TGTGCCAGCAGCTTCAGACAGGGCAACACCGGGGAGCTGTTTTTT.

This sequence joins TRBV5-4 and TRBJ2-2; D unclear. V was shortened by 4 bases and J by 6 bases, with 10 bases between the two germline ends. Germline CDR1 is SGHNT and CDR2 is YYREEE (reference sequence). The CDR3 spans 13 residues. CDR3 amino acids: CASSPLGSGELFF. CDR3 sequence (DNA): TGTGCCAGCAGCCCCCTAGGTTCCGGGGAGCTGTTTTTT. Using reference TRBV5-4 and TRBJ2-2 for the parts outside the CDR3, the full variable domain is ETGVTQSPTHLIKTRGQQVTLRCSSQSGHNTVSWYQQALGQGPQFIFQYYREEENGRGNFPPRFSGLQFPNYSSELNVNALELDDSALYLCASSPLGSGELFFGEGSRLTVL.

V usage is TRBV12-3 or TRBV12-4 and J usage is TRBJ2-1, with D uncertain. The V end lost 1 base, the J end lost 6 bases, and 4 bases lay between the germline ends. The CDR3 consists of 12 residues. CDR3: CASSLGPNEQFF. The CDR3 DNA follows: TGTGCCAGCAGTTTAGGGCCCAATGAGCAGTTCTTC.

The gene calls are TRBV6-6 and TRBJ1-1, with D possibly being TRBD1 (5 bases). This CDR3 has 19 amino acids. Germline loops: CDR1 MNHNY, CDR2 SVGAGI (reference sequence). Trimming took 5 bases from V and 0 from J, leaving 25 bases between them. This CDR3 reads CASSPNGQGRQVMNTEAFF. In DNA form, the CDR3 reads TGTGCCAGCAGTCCTAACGGTCAGGGCAGGCAGGTGATGAACACTGAAGCTTTCTTT.

The chain links TRBV7-2 to TRBJ1-5; D is possibly TRBD1 (6 bases). Germline CDR1 reads SGHTA; CDR2 reads FQGNSA. Trimming left V 2 bases short and J 2 bases short, with 10 bases between. This CDR3 is 15 amino acids long. CDR3 amino acids: CASSLTGIGNQPQHF. The CDR3 coding sequence is TGTGCCAGCAGCTTAACAGGGATAGGCAATCAGCCCCAGCATTTT.

Written as DNA, the CDR3 is TGCGCCAGCACCCCGGGAGATCAGCCCCAGCATTTT. It encodes CASTPGDQPQHF. J is TRBJ1-5 and V is TRBV10-2; no clear D gene. The germline gives CDR1 WSHSY, CDR2 SAAADI. Trimming shortened V by 7 bases and J by 5 bases, and 9 bases separated the two germline ends. The CDR3 extends over 12 amino acids.

The V call is TRBV6-2 or TRBV6-3, the J call TRBJ2-7; 7 nucleotides line up with TRBD2. This CDR3 region has 16 residues. V gave up 0 bases and J gave up 2 bases; unmatched junction bases: 7. CDR1 MNHEY and CDR2 SVGEGT come from the germline V gene. The DNA for the CDR3 is TGTGCCAGCAGTTACTCAGCTCCGGGACTAACCTACGAGCAGTACTTC. This sequence encodes CASSYSAPGLTYEQYF.

This rearrangement joins TRBV11-2 to TRBJ2-1; 13 bases map to TRBD2. CDR3 length equals 17 residues. J was trimmed by 8 bases and V by 2 bases; bases with no gene match: 9. Germline lookup yields CDR1 SGHAT and CDR2 FQNNGV. In DNA form, the CDR3 reads TGTGCCAGCAGCTTAAGGCGGACTAGCGGGGGCCAGCATGAGCAGTTCTTC. Its translation is CASSLRRTSGGQHEQFF.

This clone was recorded only once. The gene calls are TRBV3-1 (or the pseudogene TRBV3-2) and TRBJ2-1, with D perhaps assigned TRBD1 or TRBD2 (7 bases each). The CDR3 loop spans 15 amino acids. V lost 5 bases and J lost 7, with 18 bases in between. Germline lookup yields CDR1 LGHDT and CDR2 YNNKEL (reference sequence). The DNA for the CDR3 is TGTGCCAGCAGCGAAGGGAGGGGGCTGATGAATGAGCAGTTCTTC. It specifies CASSEGRGLMNEQFF.

This clone has a single count. The J gene is TRBJ2-5, the V gene TRBV15, with TRBD2 matching 7 bases. The CDR3 contains 14 residues. The ends lost 1 base at V and 10 bases at J; junction bases unmatched: 9. CDR1 LNHNV and CDR2 YYDKDF come from the germline V gene (reference sequence). CDR3 in amino acids: CATSRGGLGQDQYF. CDR3 DNA sequence: TGTGCCACCAGCAGAGGCGGACTAGGGCAAGACCAGTACTTC.

This sequence joins TRBV19 and TRBJ1-6, with 7 bases lining up with TRBD1. The germline V gene encodes CDR1 LNHDA and CDR2 SQIVND (reference sequence). J lost 5 bases, V lost 7 bases, and 14 bases had no gene match. This CDR3 contains 17 residues. CDR3 DNA: TGTGCCAGTACCCAGGGGACAGTATGGGGAAATAATTCACCCCTCCACTTT. Amino acid sequence: CASTQGTVWGNNSPLHF.